Sequencing of this T cell receptor beta chain was carried out in a study of vaccination and CD4 T cells after COVID-19. Background on the study: Vaccination of participants consisted of two doses of either BNT162b2 or mRNA-1273 vaccine. Study observations and caveats: The great majority, 304 of 307 vaccine-specific clones, proved spike mono-reactive in convalescent patients.

Time point indicated: late sampling 161 to 241 days after vaccination in three convalescent patients. One entry per CDR3 protein results from TCRdb running MiXCR on the PCR reads. This table has some 29,000 distinct CDR3 sequences, approximately 51% appearing once. This CDR3 contains 13 residues. Germline V CDR1 and CDR2: SGHVS, FNYEAQ. Unmatched junction bases numbered 1, after V lost 3 bases and J lost 4 bases. Notes on this clonotype: Its antigen is as yet unknown.

The rearrangement uses TRBV7-6 and TRBJ1-1; 8 bases are shared with TRBD1. The receptor was isolated from a human donor who had recovered from COVID-19. Here the sequenced sample was CD4+ T cells from blood, taken about 7 months after SARS-CoV-2 vaccination. This chain's CDR3 is CASSFGQGTEAFF. The CDR3 coding sequence is TGTGCCAGCAGCTTCGGACAGGGCACTGAAGCTTTCTTT.